Listed below are T cell receptor beta chains from one sample, sequenced in a study of shared clonotypes between healthy human individuals. Produced via immunoSEQ multiplex PCR; TCRdb's table is partial and in-frame only. The table shows about 2 million clones, with approximately 94% occurring only once. The sample was naive CD8+ T cells sorted from blood. The receptors come from a young man in good health. The CDR3 runs from the conserved cysteine through the conserved F or W. D genes are given only for firm matches. Clone size is not always given. Where it is, it says once, few, many or a class for expanded clones.

D gene,J gene,clone size,V gene,CDR3 protein,CDR3 DNA
TRBD1,TRBJ2-5,-,TRBV6-5,CASTHGDSQWETQYF,TGTGCCAGCACACACGGGGACAGCCAATGGGAGACCCAGTACTTC
-,TRBJ2-1,-,TRBV27,CASSFERAGEQFF,TGTGCCAGCAGTTTTGAGAGGGCTGGGGAGCAGTTCTTC
-,TRBJ2-7,-,TRBV2,CASSYTHYKPFSYEQYF,TGTGCCAGCAGTTACACCCACTACAAACCATTCTCCTACGAGCAGTACTTC
TRBD1,TRBJ2-3,-,TRBV13,CASSLGQGEDTQYF,TGTGCCAGCAGCCTTGGACAGGGTGAGGATACGCAGTATTTT
TRBD1,TRBJ2-1,-,TRBV19,CASSIGTGNFDEQFF,TGTGCCAGTAGTATTGGGACAGGGAATTTCGATGAGCAGTTCTTC
-,TRBJ2-7,-,TRBV28,CASSSLLYTTETSYEQYF,TGTGCCAGCAGTTCCCTCCTATATACGACGGAGACCTCCTACGAGCAGTACTTC
-,TRBJ2-3,-,TRBV27,CASSSAGDGADTQYF,TGTGCCAGCAGTTCCGCAGGGGACGGGGCAGATACGCAGTATTTT
-,TRBJ2-5,once,TRBV2,CASAVGALGTQYF,TGTGCCAGCGCCGTGGGGGCCCTAGGGACCCAGTACTTC
TRBD1,TRBJ1-1,-,TRBV6-1,CASSDRTGGAFF,TGTGCCAGTTCAGATCGGACAGGCGGGGCTTTCTTT
-,TRBJ2-7,-,TRBV4-1,CASSQEPAGLSYEQYF,TGCGCCAGCAGCCAAGAGCCAGCGGGCCTCTCCTACGAGCAGTACTTC
TRBD2,TRBJ2-7,-,TRBV6-1,CASSEAGGYYEQYF,TGTGCCAGCAGTGAAGCGGGAGGGTACTACGAGCAGTACTTC
-,TRBJ2-7,-,TRBV13,CASSRNQDYEQYF,TGTGCCAGCAGCCGAAATCAGGATTACGAGCAGTACTTC
-,TRBJ2-1,-,TRBV30,CAWNQVAKNNEQFF,TGTGCCTGGAATCAAGTTGCGAAAAACAATGAGCAGTTCTTC
TRBD2,TRBJ2-7,-,TRBV4-1,CASSQMRGLAGISYEQYF,TGCGCCAGCAGCCAAATGAGGGGCCTAGCGGGAATCTCCTACGAGCAGTACTTC
TRBD1,TRBJ2-1,-,TRBV25-1,CAMGTGTNEQFF,TGTGCCATGGGGACAGGTACCAATGAGCAGTTCTTC
TRBD1,TRBJ2-7,once,TRBV5-8,CASSDDRGAVYEQYF,TGTGCCAGCAGCGACGACAGGGGGGCAGTCTACGAGCAGTACTTC
-,TRBJ2-7,-,TRBV28,CASSLVGDAYEQYF,TGTGCCAGCAGTTTAGTCGGGGATGCCTACGAGCAGTACTTC
-,TRBJ2-7,once,TRBV5-5,CASSLPQGHYEQYF,TGTGCCAGCAGCTTGCCCCAGGGTCACTACGAGCAGTACTTC
-,TRBJ2-1,-,TRBV5-6,CASAHSLKNEQFF,TGTGCCAGCGCCCACTCGCTCAAGAATGAGCAGTTCTTC
TRBD1,TRBJ2-7,-,TRBV5-1,CASSLSGTGGDLTYEQYF,TGCGCCAGCAGCCTCTCCGGGACAGGGGGCGATCTGACCTACGAGCAGTACTTC
-,TRBJ1-4,-,TRBV13,CASSDRWGAGEKLFF,TGTGCCAGCAGCGATAGATGGGGGGCAGGTGAAAAACTGTTTTTT
-,TRBJ1-5,once,TRBV2,CASCSDSVDQPQHF,TGTGCCAGCTGCTCGGACAGCGTTGATCAGCCCCAGCATTTT
-,TRBJ1-5,few,TRBV30,CAWSGQGTGNQPQHF,TGTGCCTGGAGTGGTCAGGGAACGGGCAATCAGCCCCAGCATTTT
TRBD1,TRBJ1-1,once,TRBV6-5,CASSYAFDRGVTEAFF,TGTGCCAGCAGTTACGCGTTTGACAGGGGGGTCACTGAAGCTTTCTTT
-,TRBJ1-5,-,TRBV27,CASRSSEGRLSNQPQHF,TGTGCCAGCAGATCGAGTGAGGGTAGACTTAGCAATCAGCCCCAGCATTTT
-,TRBJ2-7,-,TRBV27,CASSHPPTRDPYEQYF,TGTGCCAGCAGCCACCCCCCGACCCGGGACCCCTACGAGCAGTACTTC
TRBD1,TRBJ1-2,few,TRBV7-9,CASSFGTGEGYTF,TGTGCCAGCAGCTTCGGGACAGGGGAAGGCTACACCTTC
-,TRBJ1-1,-,TRBV27,CASSSLGRAHEAFF,TGTGCCAGCAGTTCCCTGGGCAGGGCACATGAAGCTTTCTTT
-,TRBJ2-2,few,TRBV2,CASGNSNTGELFF,TGTGCCAGCGGGAACAGCAACACCGGGGAGCTGTTTTTT
TRBD2,TRBJ2-5,-,TRBV9,CASSVGPESGTETQYF,TGTGCCAGCAGCGTAGGTCCGGAGAGCGGGACGGAGACCCAGTACTTC
-,TRBJ2-7,-,TRBV6-1,CASSETIGSYEQYF,TGTGCCAGCAGTGAAACCATTGGGTCCTACGAGCAGTACTTC
-,TRBJ2-7,-,TRBV6-5,CASSYRQDYEQYF,TGTGCCAGCAGTTACCGGCAGGACTACGAGCAGTACTTC
-,TRBJ1-1,-,TRBV30,CACQAANTEAFF,TGTGCCTGCCAGGCAGCCAACACTGAAGCTTTCTTT
-,TRBJ1-2,-,TRBV28,CASSLISGYGYTF,TGTGCCAGCAGTTTAATTTCGGGGTATGGCTACACCTTC
-,TRBJ1-5,-,TRBV30,CAWSTGHSNQPQHF,TGTGCCTGGAGTACAGGCCATAGCAATCAGCCCCAGCATTTT
-,TRBJ2-7,-,TRBV7-9,CASSSASGEQYF,TGTGCCAGCAGCTCGGCCTCAGGAGAGCAGTACTTC
TRBD2,TRBJ2-2,-,TRBV13,CASSTRTSGRSGELFF,TGTGCCAGCAGCACCAGGACTAGCGGGAGGTCCGGGGAGCTGTTTTTT
TRBD1,TRBJ2-3,-,TRBV6-6,CASSFPGQGIDTQYF,TGTGCCAGCAGTTTCCCGGGACAGGGGATAGATACGCAGTATTTT